One sample yielded the 17 T cell receptor beta chains listed below, sequenced in a study of T cell responses to AZD1222 COVID-19 vaccine. Measured with immunoSEQ multiplex PCR; TCRdb has only the in-frame clones, and not every one. The sample carries 150,000 to 200,000 clones, around 90% recorded once. The sample consisted of peripheral blood, taken 28 days after the second AZD1222 dose. These receptors were taken from an adult who received the AZD1222 COVID-19 vaccine.

The chain links TRBV5-5 to TRBJ2-6, with D unclear. There are 18 residues in the CDR3. V lost 4 bases and J lost 2, with 19 bases in between. Germline loops: CDR1 SGHKS, CDR2 YYEKEE (reference sequence). CDR3 coding DNA: TGTGCCAGCAGCCCCACAGTTGATACTTCTACTGGGGCCAACGTCCTGACTTTC. Amino acids: CASSPTVDTSTGANVLTF.

The chain is built from TRBV2 and TRBJ2-1; 9 nucleotides line up with TRBD2. V dropped 6 bases and J dropped 7; count of bases not matched to a gene: 10. Looked up from germline, CDR1 is SNHLY and CDR2 is FYNNEI. This CDR3 is 15 amino acids long. The CDR3 coding sequence is TGTGCCAGCAGGCCCTGGACTAGCGAGACGAATGAGCAGTTCTTC. Amino acids: CASRPWTSETNEQFF.

The J gene is TRBJ1-4, the V gene TRBV10-2, with D perhaps matching TRBD1 (6 bases). With 0 bases removed from V and 8 bases from J, the gap between germline ends came to 19 bases. The germline CDR1 and CDR2 sequences are WSHSY and SAAADI. The CDR3 runs to 17 residues. The CDR3 DNA sequence: TGCGCCAGCAGTGAGTCATTTGGGGGGGCTACGGGGGAAAAACTGTTTTTT. Protein product: CASSESFGGATGEKLFF.

This chain joins TRBV30 and TRBJ1-2; 7 nucleotides align to TRBD1. The CDR3 spans 12 residues. With V trimmed by 4 bases and J by 8 bases, 7 bases remained unmatched. The V gene's germline CDR1 is GTSNPN and CDR2 SVGIG (reference sequence). The CDR3 is CAWIKGAGGYTF. CDR3 nucleotide sequence: TGTGCCTGGATAAAGGGGGCCGGGGGCTACACCTTC.

This clone showed up just a few times. The CDR3 bases are TGCGCCAGCAGTCTATCTGACAGGGTGGGCAATCAGCCCCAGCATTTT. Its protein is CASSLSDRVGNQPQHF. The rearrangement links TRBV23-1 to TRBJ1-5; 7 bases match TRBD1. TRBV23-1 is an open reading frame whose function is uncertain. CDR3 size: 16 residues. The V and J ends lost 4 bases and 2 bases, in that order; junction bases with no gene match: 8.

V is TRBV28 and J is TRBJ2-3; 11 positions match TRBD2. Germline lookup yields CDR1 MDHEN and CDR2 SYDVKM. This CDR3 has 15 amino acids. V lost 3 bases to trimming and J lost 7 bases; unmatched junction nucleotides: 6. CDR3 sequence reads: CASSLGTSGRYTQYF. CDR3 sequence (DNA): TGTGCCAGCAGTTTGGGAACTAGCGGGAGATATACGCAGTATTTT.

V gene TRBV11-2 combines with J gene TRBJ2-1; D might be TRBD1 (5 bases). With 4 bases removed from V and 10 bases from J, the gap between germline ends came to 11 bases. Germline loops: CDR1 SGHAT, CDR2 FQNNGV. The CDR3 contains 12 residues. CDR3 DNA: TGTGCCAGCAGCTCAGGACCAGGGGAGCAGTTCTTC. Protein product: CASSSGPGEQFF.

This clone was seen a single time. The CDR3 bases are TGCGCCAGCAGCGGTTTTAGCGGGAGTCTCTCCTACGAGCAGTACTTC. As protein: CASSGFSGSLSYEQYF. This sequence joins TRBV10-2 and TRBJ2-7, with 9 bases lining up with TRBD2. Germline lookup yields CDR1 WSHSY and CDR2 SAAADI. This CDR3 spans 16 amino acids. V lost 6 bases to trimming and J lost 0 bases; unmatched junction nucleotides: 9.

J is TRBJ1-1 and V is TRBV10-3, with no clear D. The CDR3 sequence is 14 residues long. V was shortened by 7 bases and J by 0 bases, with 12 bases between the two germline ends. Per the germline V gene, CDR1 is ENHRY and CDR2 is SYGVKD. CDR3 sequence (DNA): TGTGCCATCACCCCAGGCGGCCTGAACACTGAAGCTTTCTTT. Protein product: CAITPGGLNTEAFF.

The V and J genes are TRBV28 and TRBJ2-4, with D possibly matching TRBD1 (6 bases). V was cut by 1 base and J by 6 bases, with 13 bases left in between. The CDR3 length is 15 residues. Germline loops: CDR1 MDHEN, CDR2 SYDVKM. The CDR3 reads CASSLYQGTGNIQYF. CDR3 nucleotides: TGTGCCAGCAGTTTATATCAGGGGACCGGAAACATTCAGTACTTC.

In the case of this clone: Distinct nucleotide sequences in the sample also encode this CDR3. The chain couples TRBV6-5 to TRBJ1-3, with a weak D call TRBD1 (5 bases). This CDR3 is 16 amino acids long. Between the trimmed V and J ends, which lost 0 bases and 0 bases, there was a span of 9 bases. In germline, CDR1 is MNHEY, CDR2 SVGAGI. This CDR3 reads CASSYSGDSSGNTIYF. CDR3 nucleotide sequence: TGTGCCAGCAGTTACTCAGGGGACTCCTCTGGAAACACCATATATTTT.

The chain carries TRBV19 and TRBJ2-1; D may match TRBD1 or TRBD2 (5 bases each). Germline V gene data show CDR1 as LNHDA and CDR2 as SQIVND (reference sequence). This CDR3 is built from 14 residues. V gave up 3 bases and J gave up 8 bases, with 14 bases separating them. Here the CDR3 reads CASSIPFEGYEQFF. The CDR3 bases are TGTGCCAGTAGTATCCCGTTCGAGGGGTATGAGCAGTTCTTC. Together with reference TRBV19 and TRBJ2-1, the CDR3 gives the full variable domain: DGGITQSPKYLFRKEGQNVTLSCEQNLNHDAMYWYRQDPGQGLRLIYYSQIVNDFQKGDIAEGYSVSREKKESFPLTVTSAQKNPTAFYLCASSIPFEGYEQFFGPGTRLTVL.

V usage is TRBV3-1 (or the pseudogene TRBV3-2) and J usage is TRBJ2-1, with D perhaps matching TRBD2 (5 bases). The CDR3 spans 16 residues. Germline V CDR1 and CDR2: LGHDT, YNNKEL (reference sequence). V lost 4 bases to trimming and J lost 7 bases, with 20 bases between them. CDR3 coding DNA: TGTGCCAGCAGCCGTGGGTTGACGGGGTCGAGGAATGAGCAGTTCTTC. This codes for CASSRGLTGSRNEQFF.

The V call is TRBV18, the J call TRBJ2-3, with unresolved D. Germline V CDR1 and CDR2: KGHSH, LQKENI. V dropped 3 bases and J dropped 1 base, with 8 bases sitting between them. The CDR3 contains 14 residues. The CDR3 spells CASSPYEGTDTQYF. CDR3 coding DNA: TGTGCCAGCTCACCGTACGAGGGCACAGATACGCAGTATTTT.

This chain uses TRBV7-8 with TRBJ2-7, with 9 bases lining up with TRBD1. The germline gives CDR1 SGHVS, CDR2 FQNEAQ. The J segment lost 1 base and the V segment lost 5 bases, leaving 6 bases of the junction unmatched. The CDR3 length is 15 residues. The CDR3: CASSVRDRASYEQYF. CDR3 sequence (DNA): TGTGCCAGCAGCGTCCGGGACAGGGCTTCCTACGAGCAGTACTTC. Based on the CDR3 plus reference TRBV7-8 and TRBJ2-7, the full variable domain is GAGVSQSPRYKVAKRGQDVALRCDPISGHVSLFWYQQALGQGPEFLTYFQNEAQLDKSGLPSDRFFAERPEGSVSTLKIQRTQQEDSAVYLCASSVRDRASYEQYFGPGTRLTVT.

J is TRBJ2-3 and V is TRBV11-2; 14 bases are shared with TRBD2. J lost 5 bases, V lost 5 bases, and 12 bases had no gene match. Germline CDR1 reads SGHAT; CDR2 reads FQNNGV. This CDR3 spans 18 amino acids. This CDR3 reads CASSEARLAGGGIDTQYF. DNA for the CDR3: TGTGCCAGCAGCGAAGCTCGACTAGCGGGAGGGGGGATAGATACGCAGTATTTT. Filled out from reference TRBV11-2 and TRBJ2-3, the complete variable domain reads EAGVAQSPRYKIIEKRQSVAFWCNPISGHATLYWYQQILGQGPKLLIQFQNNGVVDDSQLPKDRFSAERLKGVDSTLKIQPAKLEDSAVYLCASSEARLAGGGIDTQYFGPGTRLTVL.

The rearrangement joins TRBV6-2 or TRBV6-3 to TRBJ1-2; 7 positions match TRBD1. Germline loops: CDR1 MNHEY, CDR2 SVGEGT. V gave up 2 bases and J gave up 1 base; unmatched junction bases: 4. The CDR3 has 15 residues. CDR3 sequence: CASSYRQGDNYGYTF. CDR3 nucleotides: TGTGCCAGCAGTTACCGACAGGGAGATAACTATGGCTACACCTTC.